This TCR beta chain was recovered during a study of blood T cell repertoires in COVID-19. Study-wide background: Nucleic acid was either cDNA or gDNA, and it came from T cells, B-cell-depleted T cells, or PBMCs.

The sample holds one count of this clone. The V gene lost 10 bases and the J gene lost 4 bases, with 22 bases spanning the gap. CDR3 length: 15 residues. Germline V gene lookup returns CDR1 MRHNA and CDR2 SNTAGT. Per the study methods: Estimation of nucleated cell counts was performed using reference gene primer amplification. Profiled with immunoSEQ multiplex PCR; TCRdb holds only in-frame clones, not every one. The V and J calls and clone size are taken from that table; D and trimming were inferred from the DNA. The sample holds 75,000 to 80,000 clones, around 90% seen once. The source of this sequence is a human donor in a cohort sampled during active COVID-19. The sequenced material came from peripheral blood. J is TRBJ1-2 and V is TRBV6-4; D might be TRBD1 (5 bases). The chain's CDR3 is CAIPRSQGLVYGYTF. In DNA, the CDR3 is TGTGCCATCCCAAGGTCCCAGGGCCTTGTCTATGGCTACACCTTC.